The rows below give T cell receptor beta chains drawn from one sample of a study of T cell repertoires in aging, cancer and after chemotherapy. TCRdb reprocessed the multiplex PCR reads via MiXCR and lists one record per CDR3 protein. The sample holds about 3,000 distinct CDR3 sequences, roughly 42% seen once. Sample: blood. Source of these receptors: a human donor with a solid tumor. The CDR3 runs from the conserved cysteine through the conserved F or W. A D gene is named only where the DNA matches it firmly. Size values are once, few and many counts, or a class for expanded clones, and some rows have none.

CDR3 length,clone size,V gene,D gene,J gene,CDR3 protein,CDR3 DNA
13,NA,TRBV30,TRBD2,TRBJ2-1,CAWSASGGGAQFF,TGTGCCTGGAGTGCTAGCGGGGGGGGTGCTCAGTTCTTC
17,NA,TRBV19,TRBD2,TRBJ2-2,CASIRSSGRVHTGELFF,TGTGCCAGTATTCGGTCCAGCGGGAGGGTTCACACCGGGGAGCTGTTTTTT
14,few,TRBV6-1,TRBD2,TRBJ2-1,CASSDLAGVNEQFF,TGTGCCAGCAGTGACTTAGCGGGAGTCAATGAGCAGTTCTTC
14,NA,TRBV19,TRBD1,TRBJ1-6,CASSRTGDNSPLHF,TGTGCCAGTAGCAGGACAGGGGATAATTCACCCCTCCACTTT
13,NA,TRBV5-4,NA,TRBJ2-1,CASSSLRESEQFF,TGTGCCAGCAGCTCTTTAAGGGAATCTGAGCAGTTCTTC
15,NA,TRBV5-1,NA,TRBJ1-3,CASRDTRSSGNTIYF,TGCGCCAGCAGGGATACGAGATCCTCTGGAAACACCATATATTTT
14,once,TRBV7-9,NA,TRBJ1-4,CASSLSPANEKLFF,TGTGCCAGCAGCTTAAGCCCGGCTAATGAAAAACTGTTTTTT
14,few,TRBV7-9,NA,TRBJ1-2,CASSLAGANYGYTF,TGTGCCAGCAGCTTAGCCGGAGCTAACTATGGCTACACCTTC
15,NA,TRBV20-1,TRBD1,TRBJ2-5,CSAYRQGRRVETQYF,TGCAGTGCGTATCGACAGGGTCGTCGAGTGGAGACCCAGTACTTC
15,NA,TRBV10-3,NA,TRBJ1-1,CAISARTSRDTEAFF,TGTGCCATCAGTGCCCGGACGAGCAGGGACACTGAAGCTTTCTTT
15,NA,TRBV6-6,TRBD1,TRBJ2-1,CASSFGQGIYNEQFF,TGTGCCAGCAGTTTCGGACAGGGAATTTACAATGAGCAGTTCTTC
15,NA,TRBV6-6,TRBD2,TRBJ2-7,CASSYGASGYYEQYF,TGTGCCAGCAGTTACGGCGCTAGCGGGTACTACGAGCAGTACTTC
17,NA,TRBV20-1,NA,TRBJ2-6,CSARGGGMGSGANVLTF,TGCAGTGCTAGAGGTGGGGGGATGGGCTCTGGGGCCAACGTCCTGACTTTC
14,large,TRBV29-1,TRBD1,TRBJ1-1,CSVATGGALAEAFF,TGCAGCGTTGCCACAGGGGGCGCATTGGCTGAAGCTTTCTTT
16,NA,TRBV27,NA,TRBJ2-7,CASSSPGLSSSYEQYF,TGTGCCAGCAGCAGTCCGGGACTCTCGAGCTCCTACGAGCAGTACTTC
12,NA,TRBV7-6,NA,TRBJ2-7,CASSQEAGKQYF,TGTGCCAGCAGCCAAGAAGCAGGAAAGCAGTACTTC
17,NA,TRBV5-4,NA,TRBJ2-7,CASGEARSVGSPYEQYF,TGTGCCAGCGGGGAAGCTAGAAGCGTAGGTTCACCCTACGAGCAGTACTTC
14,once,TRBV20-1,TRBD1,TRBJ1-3,CSARSRTGGNTIYF,TGCAGTGCTAGATCCCGGACAGGGGGGAACACCATATATTTT
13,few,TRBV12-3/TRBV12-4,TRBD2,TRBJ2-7,CASRASGSNEQYF,TGTGCCAGCCGTGCTAGCGGGAGTAACGAGCAGTACTTC
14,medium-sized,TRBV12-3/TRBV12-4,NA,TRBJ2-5,CASSSGPEGETQYF,TGTGCCAGCAGTTCGGGACCCGAGGGAGAGACCCAGTACTTC
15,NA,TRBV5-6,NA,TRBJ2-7,CASSPRDSRSYEQYF,TGTGCCAGCAGCCCCCGGGACTCCCGCTCCTACGAGCAGTACTTC
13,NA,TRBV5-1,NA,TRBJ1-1,CASSLDPNTEAFF,TGCGCCAGCAGCTTGGATCCGAACACTGAAGCTTTCTTT
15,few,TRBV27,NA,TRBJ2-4,CASRPQGVAKNIQYF,TGTGCCAGCAGGCCACAGGGAGTAGCCAAAAACATTCAGTACTTC
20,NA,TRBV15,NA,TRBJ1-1,CATSRDGRWLPSGGNTEAFF,TGTGCCACCAGCAGAGATGGCCGATGGTTGCCCTCCGGGGGGAACACTGAAGCTTTCTTT
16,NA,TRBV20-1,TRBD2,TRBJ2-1,CSARRPGLAGTGRQFF,TGCAGTGCTAGGCGCCCGGGACTAGCGGGGACGGGCCGACAGTTCTTC
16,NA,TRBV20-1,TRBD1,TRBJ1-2,CSASPLGQGINYGYTF,TGCAGTGCTAGCCCCCTCGGACAGGGGATTAACTATGGCTACACCTTC
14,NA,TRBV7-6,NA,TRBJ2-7,CASSRSKTAYEQYF,TGTGCCAGCAGCCGTAGCAAAACCGCCTACGAGCAGTACTTC
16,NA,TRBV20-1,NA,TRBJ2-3,CSASGKVRGSTDTQYF,TGCAGTGCTAGTGGGAAAGTTCGGGGGAGCACAGATACGCAGTATTTT
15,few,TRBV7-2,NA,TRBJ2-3,CASSLKGGGTDTQYF,TGTGCCAGCAGCTTAAAGGGGGGCGGCACAGATACGCAGTATTTT
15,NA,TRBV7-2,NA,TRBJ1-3,CASSAGGLVGNTIYF,TGTGCCAGCAGCGCCGGGGGGCTTGTTGGAAACACCATATATTTT
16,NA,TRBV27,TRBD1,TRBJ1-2,CASSTIPQGVEYGYTF,TGTGCCAGCAGTACCATCCCCCAGGGGGTTGAGTATGGCTACACCTTC
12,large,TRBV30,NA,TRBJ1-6,CAWSGTSSPLHF,TGTGCCTGGAGCGGGACCTCATCACCCCTCCACTTT
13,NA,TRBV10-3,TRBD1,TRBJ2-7,CAISDMGQYEQYF,TGTGCCATCAGTGATATGGGACAGTACGAGCAGTACTTC
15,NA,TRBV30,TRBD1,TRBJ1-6,CAWKVGGAFNSPLHF,TGTGCCTGGAAGGTAGGGGGCGCGTTTAATTCACCCCTCCACTTT
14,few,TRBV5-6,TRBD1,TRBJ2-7,CASSFGTASYEQYF,TGTGCCAGCAGCTTTGGGACAGCTTCCTACGAGCAGTACTTC
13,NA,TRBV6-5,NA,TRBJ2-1,CASRTLRGGEQFF,TGTGCCAGCAGAACTCTCCGGGGTGGTGAGCAGTTCTTC
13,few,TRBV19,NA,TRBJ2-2,CASSIQVAGELFF,TGTGCCAGTAGTATACAGGTTGCCGGGGAGCTGTTTTTT
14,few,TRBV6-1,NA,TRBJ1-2,CASSEAGDNYGYTF,TGTGCCAGCAGTGAGGCAGGGGATAACTATGGCTACACCTTC
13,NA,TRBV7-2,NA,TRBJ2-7,CASSFPYPYEQYF,TGTGCCAGCAGCTTCCCCTACCCCTACGAGCAGTACTTC
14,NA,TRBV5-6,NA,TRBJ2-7,CASSLAKTFYEQYF,TGTGCCAGCAGCTTGGCCAAAACCTTCTACGAGCAGTACTTC
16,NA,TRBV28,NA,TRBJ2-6,CASSLMTVSGANVLTF,TGTGCCAGCAGTTTGATGACAGTCTCTGGGGCCAACGTCCTGACTTTC
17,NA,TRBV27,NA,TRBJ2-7,CASSPTYRDRESYEQYF,TGTGCCAGCAGTCCCACCTACAGGGACCGAGAATCCTACGAGCAGTACTTC
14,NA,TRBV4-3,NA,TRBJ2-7,CASSQGLGGGEQYF,TGCGCCAGCAGCCAAGGACTAGGAGGCGGCGAGCAGTACTTC
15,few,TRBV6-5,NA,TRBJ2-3,CASSYTGEKTDTQYF,TGTGCCAGCAGTTACACGGGAGAGAAAACAGATACGCAGTATTTT
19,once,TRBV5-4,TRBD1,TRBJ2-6,CASSILPGQASSGANVLTF,TGTGCCAGCAGCATTCTACCGGGACAGGCGAGCTCTGGGGCCAACGTCCTGACTTTC
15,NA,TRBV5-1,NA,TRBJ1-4,CASSFNDGAAGKLFF,TGCGCCAGCAGCTTTAATGACGGGGCGGCGGGCAAACTGTTTTTT
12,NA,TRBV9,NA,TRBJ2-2,CASSVVNGELFF,TGTGCCAGCAGCGTAGTCAACGGGGAGCTGTTTTTT